The 23 T cell receptor beta chains below were found in one sample sequenced in a study of cytomegalovirus exposure and HLA in healthy donors. The PCR was carried out with 60 Vbeta primers and 13 Jbeta primers. Libraries were prepared by immunoSEQ multiplex PCR; TCRdb keeps only in-frame clonotypes and omits some of them. The sample gives over 120,000 clones, about 71% of which show up once; approximately 2.3% is in the top ten. Sample: PBMCs. These receptors were taken from an older woman in good health and CMV-seropositive.

This clone was picked up a small number of times. The chain uses TRBV4-1 and TRBJ1-2; 8 bases are shared with TRBD1. This CDR3 has 14 residues. After removal of 3 bases from V and 1 base from J, the junction contained 1 base not matched to a gene. The germline gives CDR1 MGHRA, CDR2 YSYEKL. CDR3 residues: CASSHDRGNYGYTF. The CDR3 coding sequence is TGCGCCAGCAGCCACGACAGGGGTAACTATGGCTACACCTTC.

The V gene is TRBV4-1, the J gene TRBJ2-3; no definite D call. V lost 4 bases and J lost 2, with 10 bases in between. This CDR3 is 14 amino acids long. Germline V gene sequence: CDR1 MGHRA, CDR2 YSYEKL. The CDR3 loop reads CASSPRGNTDTQYF. For the CDR3, the DNA is TGCGCCAGCAGCCCCAGAGGTAACACAGATACGCAGTATTTT.

The chain has TRBV28 and TRBJ2-1; the match to TRBD1 covers 7 bases. After removal of 5 bases from V and 2 bases from J, the junction contained 6 bases not matched to a gene. CDR1 is MDHEN, CDR2 SYDVKM, per germline. There are 15 residues in the CDR3. Here the CDR3 reads CASSGSGGTYNEQFF. The DNA of the CDR3 is TGTGCCAGCAGTGGGTCAGGGGGAACCTACAATGAGCAGTTCTTC.

The chain recombines TRBV11-2 with TRBJ1-5; D not resolved. CDR1 and CDR2 (germline): SGHAT, FQNNGV. Trimming shortened V by 0 bases and J by 6 bases, and 6 bases separated the two germline ends. This CDR3 comprises 13 residues. DNA of the CDR3: TGTGCCAGCAGCTTAGATGTGAGTCAGCCCCAGCATTTT. Protein sequence: CASSLDVSQPQHF. Full variable domain (outside the CDR3, taken from reference TRBV11-2 and TRBJ1-5): EAGVAQSPRYKIIEKRQSVAFWCNPISGHATLYWYQQILGQGPKLLIQFQNNGVVDDSQLPKDRFSAERLKGVDSTLKIQPAKLEDSAVYLCASSLDVSQPQHFGDGTRLSIL.

Only a few counts were recorded for this clone. This chain joins TRBV2 and TRBJ1-4; TRBD1 matches 7 bases. CDR3 length: 15 residues. The trim removed 5 bases at V and 2 bases at J, leaving 5 bases unmatched. Germline V lookup: CDR1 SNHLY, CDR2 FYNNEI. CDR3 coding DNA: TGTGCCAGCAGTTTCCAGGGGGATACTAATGAAAAACTGTTTTTT. Its translation is CASSFQGDTNEKLFF.

This chain uses TRBV7-7 with TRBJ2-5; maybe TRBD1 (6 bases). V was pared by 5 bases and J by 2 bases, with 18 bases between. Per germline, CDR1 SSHAT and CDR2 FNYEAQ (reference sequence). The CDR3 sequence is 16 residues long. In DNA form, the CDR3 reads TGTGCCAGCAGCCCCACAGGGCTTAGGGGACAAGAGACCCAGTACTTC. Encoded protein: CASSPTGLRGQETQYF.

The genes are TRBV4-1 and TRBJ1-4; TRBD1 agrees at 7 bases. V dropped 4 bases and J dropped 7; count of bases not matched to a gene: 9. Germline V gene lookup returns CDR1 MGHRA and CDR2 YSYEKL. The CDR3 consists of 15 residues. CDR3 coding DNA: TGCGCCAGCAGCCCTCAAACAGGGGTGGGTGAAAAACTGTTTTTT. It is translated as CASSPQTGVGEKLFF.

The CDR3 DNA reads TGTGCCAGCAGCCCGAGCCTTTCGCAAATTAACTATGGCTACACCTTC. Translating gives CASSPSLSQINYGYTF. The chain employs TRBV7-2 and TRBJ1-2; D is undetermined. The CDR3 is made up of 16 amino acids. V lost 5 bases and J lost 1, with 17 bases in between. Germline V gives CDR1 SGHTA, CDR2 FQGNSA.

The chain uses TRBV5-1 and TRBJ2-1; D is possibly TRBD2 (6 bases). Germline-derived CDR1 and CDR2 are SGHRS and YFSETQ. Trimming cost V 3 bases and J 5 bases, with 9 bases left between them. This CDR3 comprises 13 residues. CDR3 sequence reads: CASSSGLHNEQFF. As DNA, the CDR3 is TGCGCCAGCAGCTCGGGACTTCACAATGAGCAGTTCTTC.

This clone has just a few counts. V is TRBV28 and J is TRBJ2-7; 11 positions agree with TRBD1. CDR1 MDHEN and CDR2 SYDVKM come from the germline V gene. This CDR3 spans 14 amino acids. Trimming at V came to 3 bases and at J to 7 bases, leaving 5 bases not matched to a gene. The CDR3 nucleotides read TGTGCCAGCAGTTTGGACAGGGGGCTGGGAGAGCAGTACTTC. Its translation is CASSLDRGLGEQYF.

The genes are TRBV5-1 and TRBJ2-1, with D possibly matching TRBD2 (5 bases). This CDR3 spans 15 amino acids. Trimming stripped 7 bases from V and 2 bases from J, with 16 bases between. Germline V gives CDR1 SGHRS, CDR2 YFSETQ. Written as DNA, the CDR3 is TGCGCCAGCGGTGACGGTACTAGGCCCTACAATGAGCAGTTCTTC. Translated, it gives CASGDGTRPYNEQFF.

This sequence joins TRBV5-4 and TRBJ1-1, with 8 bases identical to TRBD1. Trimming removed 2 bases from V and 11 bases from J; junction bases left unmatched: 5. The length of the CDR3 is 12 residues. Germline CDR1 SGHNT, CDR2 YYREEE (reference sequence). The CDR3 nucleotides are TGTGCCAGCAGCTTTCAGGGGGCTCGGGCTTTCTTT. Translated, it gives CASSFQGARAFF.

A note on this clone: The same CDR3 is also encoded by other DNA sequences in this sample. The chain links TRBV5-1 to TRBJ2-7, with TRBD1 as a possible D gene (6 bases). Germline V gives CDR1 SGHRS, CDR2 YFSETQ. CDR3 length: 14 amino acids. V was trimmed by 0 bases and J by 1 base, leaving 8 bases between them. CDR3 coding DNA: TGCGCCAGCAGCTTGGGCCAGGGGTCCTACGAGCAGTACTTC. Protein sequence: CASSLGQGSYEQYF.

CDR3 in DNA: TGTGCCACCAGCCTCAGGGAGGGTCAGCCCCAGCATTTT. It is translated as CATSLREGQPQHF. The chain joins TRBV19 to TRBJ1-5, with D maybe TRBD1 (5 bases). The CDR3 sequence is 13 residues long. The germline V and J ends were trimmed by 10 bases and 6 bases, with 16 bases remaining between them. Germline V gene sequence: CDR1 LNHDA, CDR2 SQIVND (reference sequence). The variable domain in full, with the rest retrieved from reference TRBV19 and TRBJ1-5, is DGGITQSPKYLFRKEGQNVTLSCEQNLNHDAMYWYRQDPGQGLRLIYYSQIVNDFQKGDIAEGYSVSREKKESFPLTVTSAQKNPTAFYLCATSLREGQPQHFGDGTRLSIL.

The count of this clone is one. The chain recombines TRBV28 with TRBJ2-3, with 7 positions matching TRBD2. Losses at the gene ends were 3 bases for V and 6 bases for J; bases not matched to a gene: 3. The CDR3 loop spans 13 amino acids. CDR1 and CDR2 (germline): MDHEN, SYDVKM. DNA for the CDR3: TGTGCCAGCAGTTTGGCGGGAGCGGATACGCAGTATTTT. It encodes CASSLAGADTQYF. Full variable domain (remainder filled in from reference TRBV28 and TRBJ2-3): DVKVTQSSRYLVKRTGEKVFLECVQDMDHENMFWYRQDPGLGLRLIYFSYDVKMKEKGDIPEGYSVSREKKERFSLILESASTNQTSMYLCASSLAGADTQYFGPGTRLTVL.

The chain couples TRBV30 to TRBJ2-1; 9 bases line up with TRBD2. The CDR3 runs 16 residues. V trimming: 0 bases; J trimming: 3 bases; junction bases outside the gene matches: 6. Germline CDR1 reads GTSNPN; CDR2 reads SVGIG (reference sequence). The CDR3 loop is CAWSVSAGGGYNEQFF. The CDR3, as DNA: TGTGCCTGGAGTGTTAGTGCGGGAGGGGGCTACAATGAGCAGTTCTTC.

The chain joins TRBV5-1 to TRBJ2-7, with 11 nucleotides matching TRBD1. The J segment lost 4 bases and the V segment lost 4 bases, leaving 7 bases of the junction unmatched. The CDR3 runs 15 residues. Germline lookup yields CDR1 SGHRS and CDR2 YFSETQ. The CDR3 bases are TGCGCCAGCAGCCTGGGCGGGACAGGGGGATACGAGCAGTACTTC. Translating it yields CASSLGGTGGYEQYF.

The chain employs TRBV28 and TRBJ1-5; possible D gene TRBD1, 5 bases. V lost 8 bases and J 4 bases, leaving 12 bases between the germline ends. This CDR3 contains 13 residues. CDR1 is MDHEN and CDR2 is SYDVKM in the germline V gene. CDR3 loop: CASSRRGNQPQHF. The CDR3 DNA reads TGTGCCAGCTCCAGGAGGGGAAATCAGCCCCAGCATTTT.

The chain links TRBV29-1 to TRBJ1-1; the match to TRBD1 covers 9 bases. V was clipped by 7 bases and J by 4 bases; unmatched bases: 7. The CDR3 runs to 13 residues. The germline V gene encodes CDR1 SQVTM and CDR2 ANQGSEA. DNA for the CDR3: TGCAGCGCCCTACAGGGGGCCGTCACTGAAGCTTTCTTT. This codes for CSALQGAVTEAFF.

J is TRBJ1-1 and V is TRBV19; D is possibly TRBD1 (6 bases). Trimming removed 6 bases from V and 1 base from J, with 15 bases in between. The germline gives CDR1 LNHDA, CDR2 SQIVND (reference sequence). The CDR3 contains 15 residues. The DNA of the CDR3 is TGTGCCAGTAGGACCTTAGGGGGGGCGAACACTGAAGCTTTCTTT. Protein: CASRTLGGANTEAFF.

The chain recombines TRBV18 with TRBJ2-1, with TRBD1 as a possible D gene (6 bases). Germline CDR1 reads KGHSH; CDR2 reads LQKENI. The V gene lost 4 bases and the J gene lost 8 bases, with 15 bases spanning the gap. The CDR3 is 14 amino acids. The CDR3 nucleotides are TGTGCCAGCTCACTCTCGGACAGAGGCTATGAGCAGTTCTTC. Its translation is CASSLSDRGYEQFF.

V is TRBV5-1 and J is TRBJ2-7; 8 nucleotides agree with TRBD2. There are 13 residues in the CDR3. V lost 0 bases to trimming and J lost 6 bases; unmatched junction nucleotides: 2. Germline V gene sequence: CDR1 SGHRS, CDR2 YFSETQ. CDR3 in amino acids: CASSLVGRAEQYF. The DNA of the CDR3 is TGCGCCAGCAGCTTGGTCGGGAGGGCCGAGCAGTACTTC.

The V and J genes are TRBV5-1 and TRBJ1-1; TRBD1 is a possible D gene (5 bases). The CDR3 has 15 residues. Per the germline V gene, CDR1 is SGHRS and CDR2 is YFSETQ. The V end was cut by 1 base, the J end by 1 base, with 11 bases between. The CDR3 loop is CASSLQGPPNTEAFF. The CDR3 DNA sequence: TGCGCCAGCAGCTTGCAGGGCCCGCCGAACACTGAAGCTTTCTTT.